What follows are 27 T cell receptor beta chains derived from one specimen sequenced in a study of early T cells in non-severe SARS-CoV-2 infection. One entry per CDR3 protein results from TCRdb running MiXCR on the 5' RACE reads. This sample has 20,000 to 25,000 distinct CDR3 sequences, with around 4% found just once. Sequences were obtained from whole blood. The receptors shown here come from an adult who was a healthcare worker with PCR-confirmed SARS-CoV-2 infection or an uninfected control (not recorded which).

The chain joins TRBV3-1 to TRBJ2-7; 11 bases match TRBD1. This CDR3 is 15 amino acids long. Germline CDR1 reads LGHDT; CDR2 reads YNNKEL (reference sequence). V shed 0 bases, J shed 6 bases, and the junction held 4 bases outside the gene matches. The CDR3 reads CASSQDGTGGAEQYF. CDR3 coding DNA: TGTGCCAGCAGCCAAGATGGGACAGGGGGTGCCGAGCAGTACTTC.

This clonotype was detected many times. The chain combines TRBV30 with TRBJ2-7, with unresolved D. The CDR3 is made up of 13 amino acids. Germline-derived CDR1 and CDR2 are GTSNPN and SVGIG (reference sequence). V was clipped by 2 bases and J by 3 bases, with 11 bases between them. CDR3 coding DNA: TGTGCCTGGAGTCCCAGACCCAACTACGAGCAGTACTTC. Translating gives CAWSPRPNYEQYF.

In its sample, this clonotype was seen many times. The rearrangement links TRBV29-1 to TRBJ2-3; possibly TRBD1 for D (6 bases). CDR1 and CDR2 from the germline V gene are SQVTM and ANQGSEA. The CDR3 extends over 14 amino acids. Deletions cut 4 bases from V and 2 bases from J, with 13 bases between. CDR3 nucleotides: TGCAGCGTTGCCTTGGGGGCCCACACAGATACGCAGTATTTT. It yields the protein CSVALGAHTDTQYF.

This clonotype was seen ten or more times. The chain uses TRBV20-1 and TRBJ2-4, with TRBD1 matching over 8 bases. CDR1 is DFQATT, CDR2 SNEGSKA, per germline (reference sequence). The CDR3 is made up of 14 amino acids. The V and J ends lost 6 bases and 0 bases, in that order; junction bases with no gene match: 4. CDR3 DNA sequence: TGCAGTGCCCCGGACAGGGTAGCCAAAAACATTCAGTACTTC. It translates to CSAPDRVAKNIQYF.

The CDR3 DNA is TGTGCCAGCAGCCAAGATGCAGAGGATGAGCAGTTCTTC. Translation gives CASSQDAEDEQFF. The chain is built from TRBV3-1 and TRBJ2-1; no firm D call. Germline values: CDR1 LGHDT, CDR2 YNNKEL (reference sequence). The V and J ends lost 0 bases and 8 bases respectively, with 8 bases between them. The CDR3 runs 13 residues.

This clonotype was seen at least ten times. The gene calls are TRBV2 and TRBJ2-3; D gene ambiguous. V lost 3 bases to trimming and J lost 1 base, with 8 bases between them. Per germline, CDR1 SNHLY and CDR2 FYNNEI. The CDR3 totals 14 residues. The CDR3 spells CASSEMLGTDTQYF. Here the CDR3 DNA reads TGTGCCAGCAGTGAGATGTTGGGCACAGATACGCAGTATTTT.

This clonotype was found a few times. The CDR3: CSARISYEQYF. The CDR3 DNA is TGCAGTGCCAGGATCTCCTACGAGCAGTACTTC. The chain couples TRBV20-1 to TRBJ2-7; unclear D gene. Germline CDR1 DFQATT, CDR2 SNEGSKA (reference sequence). The V end was cut by 6 bases, the J end by 0 bases, with 6 bases between. This CDR3 has 11 amino acids.

By share, this clonotype ranks as medium-sized. This chain links TRBV12-3 or TRBV12-4 with TRBJ2-7; the D is unclear. Trimming removed 1 base from V and 6 bases from J, with 10 bases in between. The CDR3 consists of 13 residues. Written as DNA, the CDR3 is TGTGCCAGCAGTTTAGTCGAGACCCGCGAGCAGTACTTC. As protein: CASSLVETREQYF.

This clonotype was picked up many times. V gene TRBV11-2 combines with J gene TRBJ2-1, with D uncertain. The CDR3 has 15 amino acids. V was trimmed by 3 bases and J by 8 bases, leaving 17 bases between them. Germline CDR1 is SGHAT and CDR2 is FQNNGV. CDR3 DNA: TGTGCCAGCAGCTTGGGTGGTTTTGGGTTCGATGAGCAGTTCTTC. It translates to CASSLGGFGFDEQFF. Filled out from reference TRBV11-2 and TRBJ2-1, the complete variable domain reads EAGVAQSPRYKIIEKRQSVAFWCNPISGHATLYWYQQILGQGPKLLIQFQNNGVVDDSQLPKDRFSAERLKGVDSTLKIQPAKLEDSAVYLCASSLGGFGFDEQFFGPGTRLTVL.

The chain joins TRBV18 to TRBJ2-3, with a tentative D call TRBD2 (6 bases). This CDR3 contains 15 residues. Germline CDR1 reads KGHSH; CDR2 reads LQKENI. Trimming removed 4 bases from V and 1 base from J, with 12 bases in between. The chain's CDR3 is CASSLRPSGTDTQYF. In nucleotides, the CDR3 is TGTGCCAGCTCACTCCGTCCTAGCGGCACAGATACGCAGTATTTT.

The sample holds many counts of this clonotype. The chain carries TRBV9 and TRBJ2-1; D not resolved. Trimming removed 4 bases from V and 10 bases from J, with 15 bases in between. Germline V CDR1 and CDR2: SGDLS, YYNGEE. The CDR3 sequence is 13 residues long. For the CDR3, the DNA is TGTGCCAGCAGCCCCCCCTCGGAGCGCGAGCAGTTCTTC. Its translation is CASSPPSEREQFF.

This clonotype has a count of ten or more. This chain joins TRBV20-1 and TRBJ1-2; D may be TRBD1 (5 bases). CDR1 and CDR2 (germline): DFQATT, SNEGSKA (reference sequence). The CDR3 extends over 13 amino acids. Trimming left V 3 bases short and J 6 bases short, with 14 bases between. The CDR3 here is CSASPHQGHGYTF. DNA for the CDR3: TGCAGTGCTAGTCCCCACCAGGGCCATGGCTACACCTTC.

This clonotype was counted many times. The rearrangement joins TRBV2 to TRBJ1-5; D gene uncertain. Deletions cut 5 bases from V and 4 bases from J, with 18 bases between. The CDR3 is 16 residues long. Looked up from germline, CDR1 is SNHLY and CDR2 is FYNNEI. In nucleotides, the CDR3 is TGTGCCAGCAGTCCGGGCGGAGGGAGAGAGAATCAGCCCCAGCATTTT. Amino acid sequence: CASSPGGGRENQPQHF. Full variable domain (remainder filled in from reference TRBV2 and TRBJ1-5): EPEVTQTPSHQVTQMGQEVILRCVPISNHLYFYWYRQILGQKVEFLVSFYNNEISEKSEIFDDQFSVERPDGSNFTLKIRSTKLEDSAMYFCASSPGGGRENQPQHFGDGTRLSIL.

This clonotype was seen repeatedly, ten times or more. The chain has TRBV5-1 and TRBJ2-6; maybe TRBD2 (6 bases). The CDR3 has 16 residues. Germline V lookup: CDR1 SGHRS, CDR2 YFSETQ. With 0 bases removed from V and 0 bases from J, the gap between germline ends came to 7 bases. CDR3 amino acids: CASSLVGGSGANVLTF. The CDR3 region has the DNA TGCGCCAGCAGCTTGGTCGGGGGCTCTGGGGCCAACGTCCTGACTTTC.

The chain uses TRBV7-6 and TRBJ1-4; D is undetermined. Deletions cut 3 bases from V and 8 bases from J, with 10 bases between. The CDR3 has 13 residues. Germline CDR1 is SGHVS and CDR2 is FNYEAQ. The CDR3 bases are TGTGCCAGCAGCTTTAAACCGGGCGAAAAACTGTTTTTT. Translating gives CASSFKPGEKLFF. Variable domain in full (rest from reference TRBV7-6 and TRBJ1-4): GAGVSQSPRYKVTKRGQDVALRCDPISGHVSLYWYRQALGQGPEFLTYFNYEAQQDKSGLPNDRFSAERPEGSISTLTIQRTEQRDSAMYRCASSFKPGEKLFFGSGTQLSVL.

This clonotype was seen ten or more times. This chain links TRBV7-2 with TRBJ2-7; D remains unclear. The CDR3 consists of 14 residues. CDR1 is SGHTA and CDR2 is FQGNSA in the germline V gene. Trimming shortened V by 6 bases and J by 6 bases, and 18 bases separated the two germline ends. DNA of the CDR3: TGTGCCAGCAGGCCCAGAATGTCGGTAGGCGAGCAGTACTTC. Its protein is CASRPRMSVGEQYF.

This clonotype appeared many times. The chain couples TRBV12-3 or TRBV12-4 to TRBJ2-3, with D hard to call. There are 14 residues in the CDR3. V lost 6 bases, J lost 2 bases, and 12 bases lay in between. The CDR3 DNA reads as TGTGCCAGCAGCCCGGGCACTAACACAGATACGCAGTATTTT. Encoded protein: CASSPGTNTDTQYF.

DNA for the CDR3: TGTGCCAGCAGTTACGTTCTAGCGGGAGGCACAGATACGCAGTATTTT. Translated, it gives CASSYVLAGGTDTQYF. The V gene is TRBV6-2 or TRBV6-3, the J gene TRBJ2-3, with TRBD2 matching 10 bases. The CDR3 is 16 amino acids. V lost 2 bases and J lost 1; bases outside the gene matches: 3. CDR1 MNHEY and CDR2 SVGEGT come from the germline V gene.

This clonotype has at least ten counts. The chain uses TRBV12-3 or TRBV12-4 and TRBJ2-2; D is possibly TRBD1 or TRBD2 (5 bases each). CDR3 length: 15 amino acids. The V gene lost 6 bases and the J gene lost 0 bases, with 11 bases spanning the gap. As DNA, the CDR3 is TGTGCCAGCAGGCCGGGGCCCGCGAACACCGGGGAGCTGTTTTTT. It yields the protein CASRPGPANTGELFF.

This clonotype was observed at least ten times. This sequence joins TRBV4-1 and TRBJ1-3; D not certain. V lost 0 bases and J lost 4, with 16 bases in between. This CDR3 region has 17 residues. Germline loops: CDR1 MGHRA, CDR2 YSYEKL. DNA of the CDR3: TGCGCCAGCAGCCAAGATTTGGGCCTGCGGACCGGAAACACCATATATTTT. Translation gives CASSQDLGLRTGNTIYF.

This clonotype was recorded many times. The chain recombines TRBV12-3 or TRBV12-4 with TRBJ1-1, with unresolved D. V dropped 7 bases and J dropped 1 base, with 16 bases sitting between them. This CDR3 region has 15 residues. The CDR3 protein is CASTPGGWANTEAFF. In nucleotides, the CDR3 is TGTGCCAGCACCCCGGGCGGGTGGGCGAACACTGAAGCTTTCTTT.

This clonotype was counted many times. The chain joins TRBV7-8 to TRBJ1-4; D is possibly TRBD1 (5 bases). Germline CDR1 SGHVS, CDR2 FQNEAQ. V was shortened by 5 bases and J by 3 bases, with 10 bases between the two germline ends. This CDR3 is built from 14 residues. DNA of the CDR3: TGTGCCAGCAGCCGCGACAGTTCTAATGAAAAACTGTTTTTT. Amino acids: CASSRDSSNEKLFF.

There are many counts of this clonotype. The chain is built from TRBV11-2 and TRBJ2-7; 7 bases align to TRBD2. The CDR3 sequence is 15 residues long. J lost 2 bases, V lost 7 bases, and 11 bases had no gene match. Germline CDR1 and CDR2: SGHAT and FQNNGV. The CDR3 coding sequence is TGTGCCAGCATCAGACGGAGCGGGGCCACCTACGAGCAGTACTTC. Its protein product is CASIRRSGATYEQYF.

In its sample, this clonotype was seen many times. The V call is TRBV6-5, the J call TRBJ2-5, with 7 positions matching TRBD2. The CDR3 loop spans 13 amino acids. CDR1 is MNHEY and CDR2 is SVGAGI in the germline V gene. The junction had 5 bases not matched to a gene; V was cut back by 5 bases and J by 5 bases. CDR3 sequence: CASSGRRGETQYF. The CDR3 DNA sequence: TGTGCCAGCAGTGGCCGGCGGGGGGAGACCCAGTACTTC.

The V and J genes are TRBV7-8 and TRBJ1-6, with D unresolved. The CDR3 loop spans 13 amino acids. V gave up 1 base and J gave up 7 bases, with 5 bases separating them. CDR1 and CDR2 (germline): SGHVS, FQNEAQ. DNA for the CDR3: TGTGCCAGCAGCTTAGGGCCCAATTCACCCCTCCACTTT. Amino acids: CASSLGPNSPLHF.

There are many counts of this clonotype. The chain couples TRBV7-2 to TRBJ1-1; no reliable D call. CDR3 length: 14 amino acids. Trimming left V 6 bases short and J 10 bases short, with 21 bases between. Germline V gives CDR1 SGHTA, CDR2 FQGNSA. The CDR3 here is CASSPSGRGNRAFF. The CDR3 nucleotides are TGTGCCAGCAGTCCCTCGGGTCGGGGAAATAGAGCTTTCTTT.

There are a few counts of this clonotype. The chain recombines TRBV5-1 with TRBJ2-7; 9 bases agree with TRBD2. The J segment lost 0 bases and the V segment lost 4 bases, leaving 5 bases of the junction unmatched. CDR1 and CDR2 (germline): SGHRS, YFSETQ. The CDR3 spans 15 residues. CDR3 region: CASSSLAGYSYEQYF. In DNA, the CDR3 is TGCGCCAGCAGCAGTCTAGCGGGGTACTCCTACGAGCAGTACTTC.